These T cell receptor beta chains were read from a single sample in a study of blood T cell repertoires in COVID-19. Sequencing was performed with immunoSEQ multiplex PCR; in TCRdb, only in-frame clones are kept and a portion is missing. This sample has 500,000 or so clones, with around 90% found just once. Material for sequencing was PBMCs or T cells enriched from blood (not recorded which). The source of these receptors is a woman aged 18-35 years who had recovered from COVID-19. Each CDR3 is given with its conserved first and last residue. D genes are given only for firm matches.

-	TRBV11-2	TRBJ2-1	CASRATDSSYNEQFF	TGTGCCAGCAGGGCGACAGACAGCTCCTACAATGAGCAGTTCTTC
-	TRBV6-5	TRBJ1-4	CASSSTGRTNEKLFF	TGTGCCAGCAGTTCGACAGGACGAACTAATGAAAAACTGTTTTTT
TRBD1	TRBV5-6	TRBJ2-3	CASGYRTGGGTDTQYF	TGTGCCAGCGGATACCGGACAGGTGGGGGCACAGATACGCAGTATTTT
TRBD2	TRBV28	TRBJ2-4	CASSLSQRGVHF	TGTGCCAGCAGTTTATCACAGCGGGGGGTACACTTC
TRBD2	TRBV7-3	TRBJ2-1	CASSSSGGGYNEQFF	TGTGCCAGCAGCTCCAGCGGGGGAGGCTACAATGAGCAGTTCTTC
-	TRBV19	TRBJ1-5	CASERQTSNQPQHF	TGTGCCAGCGAGAGACAGACTAGCAATCAGCCCCAGCATTTT
TRBD1	TRBV18	TRBJ1-3	CASSPGGTGSGNTIYF	TGTGCCAGCTCACCAGGAGGGACAGGGTCGGGAAACACCATATATTTT
TRBD1	TRBV5-4	TRBJ1-1	CASGEGRGLTEAFF	TGTGCCAGCGGGGAAGGCAGGGGGCTAACTGAAGCTTTCTTT
TRBD1	TRBV3-1/TRBV3-2	TRBJ1-6	CASSQDPGGLVSPLHF	TGTGCCAGCAGCCAAGATCCAGGGGGACTAGTGTCACCCCTCCACTTT
-	TRBV4-1	TRBJ2-5	CASSQRTGGTSGQETQYF	TGCGCCAGCAGCCAACGGACAGGGGGTACTAGCGGGCAAGAGACCCAGTACTTC
-	TRBV10-1	TRBJ2-1	CASKVGGEQFF	TGCGCCAGCAAAGTGGGGGGTGAGCAGTTCTTC
TRBD1	TRBV6-5	TRBJ1-2	CASTQQGEVDGYTF	TGTGCCAGCACGCAACAGGGGGAGGTTGATGGCTACACCTTC
-	TRBV2	TRBJ1-2	CAGHSDRISGYTF	TGTGCCGGGCATTCAGACAGAATTAGTGGCTACACCTTC